These 30 T cell receptor beta chains were sequenced from one sample in a study of blood T cell repertoires in COVID-19. Clones were read by immunoSEQ multiplex PCR, and TCRdb kept only the in-frame ones, dropping some. The table has tens of thousands of clones, approximately 79% seen once. Source material: peripheral blood. Receptors originate from a human donor in a cohort sampled during active COVID-19.

V is TRBV27 and J is TRBJ2-7, with 10 bases matching TRBD1. This CDR3 spans 15 amino acids. Germline V lookup: CDR1 MNHEY, CDR2 SMNVEV (reference sequence). V shed 6 bases and J 5 bases; nucleotides not matched to a gene: 10. CDR3 DNA sequence: TGTGCCAGCAGGCCGATTTGGACAGGGGGGGACGAGCAGTACTTC. It codes for CASRPIWTGGDEQYF.

The J gene is TRBJ2-7, the V gene TRBV4-2; TRBD2 matches 9 bases. The J segment lost 5 bases and the V segment lost 4 bases, leaving 15 bases of the junction unmatched. The CDR3 is made up of 17 amino acids. Germline V CDR1 and CDR2: LGHNA, YNFKEQ. The CDR3 coding sequence is TGTGCCAGCAGCCCCTACCTAGATAGCGGGAGAGTCAACGAGCAGTACTTC. This codes for CASSPYLDSGRVNEQYF.

The chain has TRBV21-1 and TRBJ1-1; TRBD1 was called by the table and not checked on the DNA. TRBV21-1 is a documented pseudogene. This CDR3 has 15 residues. The CDR3 DNA reads TGTGCCAGGGACAGATTATTTGTTATGTACACTGAAGCTTTCTTT. Its protein is CARDRLFVMYTEAFF.

The chain is built from TRBV18 and TRBJ1-6; D is unclear. This CDR3 contains 14 residues. The V gene lost 3 bases and the J gene lost 5 bases, with 8 bases spanning the gap. Germline V gene lookup returns CDR1 KGHSH and CDR2 LQKENI. Here the CDR3 reads CASSPTENNSPLHF. The DNA for the CDR3 is TGTGCCAGCTCACCCACAGAGAATAATTCACCCCTCCACTTT.

The chain carries TRBV6-2 or TRBV6-3 and TRBJ1-2; 11 bases are shared with TRBD1. Germline V gene sequence: CDR1 MNHEY, CDR2 SVGEGT. V shed 2 bases and J 3 bases; nucleotides not matched to a gene: 8. CDR3 length equals 17 residues. The DNA of the CDR3 is TGTGCCAGCAGTTACCGGACAGGGGGCGCGATAGACTATGGCTACACCTTC. Its protein is CASSYRTGGAIDYGYTF.

This clone occurred once. This rearrangement joins TRBV10-1 to TRBJ2-7; D gene ambiguous. The CDR3 contains 14 residues. CDR1 and CDR2 (germline): WNHNN, SYGVQD (reference sequence). The V end lost 2 bases, the J end lost 5 bases, and 13 bases lay between the germline ends. CDR3 residues: CASSEGLSTHEQYF. Here the CDR3 DNA reads TGCGCCAGCAGTGAGGGGCTGAGTACCCACGAGCAGTACTTC.

Only one count was recorded for this clone. The V gene is TRBV4-1, the J gene TRBJ2-1, with a possible D match to TRBD2 (6 bases). Germline V gene data show CDR1 as MGHRA and CDR2 as YSYEKL. The V end was cut by 0 bases, the J end by 5 bases, with 17 bases between. This CDR3 is 17 amino acids long. CDR3 DNA: TGCGCCAGCAGCCAAGAAGGGACTTCCCTCGATAACAATGAGCAGTTCTTC. This gives the protein CASSQEGTSLDNNEQFF.

This sequence joins TRBV7-9 and TRBJ2-7, with 8 positions matching TRBD1. V shed 7 bases and J 4 bases; nucleotides not matched to a gene: 9. There are 14 residues in the CDR3. Germline CDR1 reads SEHNR; CDR2 reads FQNEAQ (reference sequence). The CDR3 nucleotides read TGTGCCAGCACCGGACAGGGAAACCTATACGAGCAGTACTTC. It is translated as CASTGQGNLYEQYF.

The chain links TRBV21-1 to TRBJ1-1; TRBD1 was called by the table and not checked on the DNA. TRBV21-1 is termed a pseudogene. This CDR3 has 18 residues. Here the CDR3 reads CASSVRERGRPRGTEAFF. DNA of the CDR3: TGTGCCAGCAGCGTAAGGGAGAGGGGGCGCCCCCGGGGTACTGAAGCTTTCTTT.

The rearrangement joins TRBV7-9 to TRBJ2-1; D is uncertain. This CDR3 is 14 amino acids long. With 3 bases removed from V and 0 bases from J, the gap between germline ends came to 6 bases. Germline CDR1 and CDR2: SEHNR and FQNEAQ (reference sequence). The CDR3 DNA reads as TGTGCCAGCAGCTTCGGCGGCTCCTACAATGAGCAGTTCTTC. Its translation is CASSFGGSYNEQFF.

This clone was found a few times. This chain joins TRBV28 and TRBJ2-7; 8 nucleotides agree with TRBD2. The trim removed 6 bases at V and 3 bases at J, leaving 10 bases unmatched. CDR3 length equals 15 residues. Looked up from germline, CDR1 is MDHEN and CDR2 is SYDVKM. The CDR3 spells CASRKAGEYIYEQYF. As DNA, the CDR3 is TGTGCCAGCAGAAAAGCGGGAGAGTACATCTACGAGCAGTACTTC. Variable domain in full (rest from reference TRBV28 and TRBJ2-7): DVKVTQSSRYLVKRTGEKVFLECVQDMDHENMFWYRQDPGLGLRLIYFSYDVKMKEKGDIPEGYSVSREKKERFSLILESASTNQTSMYLCASRKAGEYIYEQYFGPGTRLTVT.

The gene calls are TRBV15 and TRBJ2-1; the match to TRBD1 covers 7 bases. After removal of 4 bases from V and 5 bases from J, the junction contained 11 bases not matched to a gene. The CDR3 totals 16 residues. Germline V gene data show CDR1 as LNHNV and CDR2 as YYDKDF (reference sequence). The CDR3 coding sequence is TGTGCCACCAGCAAAGGACAGGAGGACTTGGACAATGAGCAGTTCTTC. It codes for CATSKGQEDLDNEQFF.

The chain couples TRBV7-6 to TRBJ2-1; 7 positions match TRBD2. The CDR3 runs to 17 residues. V lost 3 bases and J lost 3; bases outside the gene matches: 11. Germline V CDR1 and CDR2: SGHVS, FNYEAQ. The CDR3 DNA follows: TGTGCCAGCAGCTTTGAGTCCCAGGCTAGCGGCTACAATGAGCAGTTCTTC. It encodes CASSFESQASGYNEQFF.

This chain links TRBV7-2 with TRBJ1-4; D might be TRBD1 (5 bases). The V gene lost 5 bases and the J gene lost 5 bases, with 15 bases spanning the gap. Looked up from germline, CDR1 is SGHTA and CDR2 is FQGNSA. The CDR3 has 15 amino acids. CDR3 coding DNA: TGTGCCAGCAGCCCTGGCGGGGGGTCAAATGAAAAACTGTTTTTT. Translation gives CASSPGGGSNEKLFF.

The chain carries TRBV27 and TRBJ1-6; 8 nucleotides line up with TRBD1. J lost 7 bases, V lost 6 bases, and 5 bases had no gene match. The germline CDR1 and CDR2 sequences are MNHEY and SMNVEV (reference sequence). This CDR3 has 14 residues. The DNA for the CDR3 is TGTGCCAGCAGCCGAGACAGGGGAAATTCACCCCTCCACTTT. Amino acid sequence: CASSRDRGNSPLHF.

The V and J genes are TRBV10-1 and TRBJ2-3; 7 bases match TRBD2. The CDR3 contains 14 residues. CDR1 is WNHNN, CDR2 SYGVQD, per germline (reference sequence). J was trimmed by 0 bases and V by 7 bases; bases with no gene match: 4. The DNA for the CDR3 is TGCGCCAGCATCGTCGGGGGGAGCACAGATACGCAGTATTTT. Its translation is CASIVGGSTDTQYF.

The rearrangement joins TRBV11-2 to TRBJ2-1; 11 bases are a match to TRBD2. This CDR3 region has 16 residues. The trim removed 5 bases at V and 12 bases at J, leaving 15 bases unmatched. CDR1 SGHAT and CDR2 FQNNGV come from the germline V gene. The CDR3 bases are TGTGCCAGCAGCCCCTCAGGTAGCGGGGGGGAGGGCTGGCAGTTCTTC. This gives the protein CASSPSGSGGEGWQFF.

The V gene is TRBV9, the J gene TRBJ2-7; a possible D gene is TRBD2 (6 bases). This CDR3 has 13 residues. Germline CDR1 reads SGDLS; CDR2 reads YYNGEE. Trimming cost V 4 bases and J 1 base, with 9 bases left between them. This CDR3 reads CASSPGTSYEQYF. The CDR3 nucleotides read TGTGCCAGCAGCCCAGGGACTTCCTACGAGCAGTACTTC.

This CDR3 reads CASSSPGFSPLHF. The CDR3 DNA is TGTGCCAGCAGTTCGCCAGGGTTCTCACCCCTCCACTTT. The chain uses TRBV6-6 and TRBJ1-6, with D possibly matching TRBD1 (5 bases). V was shortened by 4 bases and J by 10 bases, with 11 bases between the two germline ends. The CDR3 contains 13 residues. Germline CDR1 and CDR2: MNHNY and SVGAGI (reference sequence).

V is TRBV29-1 and J is TRBJ1-2; a weak D match, TRBD1 (5 bases). CDR1 is SQVTM, CDR2 ANQGSEA, per germline. The CDR3 has 14 residues. The V gene lost 3 bases and the J gene lost 2 bases, with 13 bases spanning the gap. This chain's CDR3 is CSVEGRSPNYGYTF. For the CDR3, the DNA is TGCAGCGTTGAGGGGCGAAGCCCCAACTATGGCTACACCTTC. Combining the CDR3 with reference TRBV29-1 and TRBJ1-2 gives the whole variable domain SAVISQKPSRDICQRGTSLTIQCQVDSQVTMMFWYRQQPGQSLTLIATANQGSEATYESGFVIDKFPISRPNLTFSTLTVSNMSPEDSSIYLCSVEGRSPNYGYTFGSGTRLTVV.

The chain uses TRBV4-3 and TRBJ2-7; 9 nucleotides agree with TRBD2. Germline values: CDR1 LGHNA, CDR2 YSLEER. The CDR3 has 15 amino acids. V lost 1 base, J lost 2 bases, and 3 bases stayed unmatched. CDR3: CASSQASGAPYEQYF. In DNA, the CDR3 is TGCGCCAGCAGCCAAGCTAGCGGGGCCCCCTACGAGCAGTACTTC.

V usage is TRBV12-5 and J usage is TRBJ2-1, with 7 bases fitting TRBD1. This CDR3 region has 19 residues. CDR1 and CDR2 (germline): LGHNT, FRNRAP. With 1 base clipped from V and 1 base from J, the junction kept 13 bases outside the gene matches. The CDR3 DNA sequence: TGTGCTAGTGGTTTGGCGGCAGGGGGTCCGCTGAGGTCCTACAATGAGCAGTTCTTC. This translates into CASGLAAGGPLRSYNEQFF. The full variable domain, in which reference TRBV12-5 and TRBJ2-1 provide the parts outside the CDR3, is DARVTQTPRHKVTEMGQEVTMRCQPILGHNTVFWYRQTMMQGLELLAYFRNRAPLDDSGMPKDRFSAEMPDATLATLKIQPSEPRDSAVYFCASGLAAGGPLRSYNEQFFGPGTRLTVL.

The chain recombines TRBV10-3 with TRBJ2-1; no clear D. The V gene lost 5 bases and the J gene lost 0 bases, with 5 bases spanning the gap. This CDR3 contains 13 residues. Germline CDR1 is ENHRY and CDR2 is SYGVKD. In DNA form, the CDR3 reads TGTGCCATCAGTCCTACCTCCTACAATGAGCAGTTCTTC. Translation: CAISPTSYNEQFF.

The J gene is TRBJ1-2, the V gene TRBV6-6; TRBD1 is a possible D gene (5 bases). There are 15 residues in the CDR3. Trimming shortened V by 4 bases and J by 5 bases, and 17 bases separated the two germline ends. Germline V gene sequence: CDR1 MNHNY, CDR2 SVGAGI (reference sequence). The CDR3 DNA is TGTGCCAGCAGTTTACCACCGGGGCGGGGGTATGGCTACACCTTC. Amino acids: CASSLPPGRGYGYTF.

The rearrangement uses TRBV11-2 and TRBJ2-5; 9 positions match TRBD1. The CDR3 extends over 15 amino acids. Trimming cost V 1 base and J 2 bases; bases outside gene matches: 2. CDR1 is SGHAT, CDR2 FQNNGV, per germline. Here the CDR3 DNA reads TGTGCCAGCAGCTTAGGGGACAGGGATCAAGAGACCCAGTACTTC. Translated, it gives CASSLGDRDQETQYF.

The V gene is TRBV4-1, the J gene TRBJ1-6; D remains unclear. The CDR3 has 17 residues. Germline CDR1 MGHRA, CDR2 YSYEKL. V lost 0 bases and J 7 bases, leaving 16 bases between the germline ends. The CDR3 DNA follows: TGCGCCAGCAGCCAAGAAGGGCGAGGTCGGGGAAATTCACCCCTCCACTTT. Its protein is CASSQEGRGRGNSPLHF.

The gene calls are TRBV7-9 and TRBJ2-7; 10 nucleotides match TRBD1. V shed 4 bases and J 2 bases; nucleotides not matched to a gene: 5. CDR1 and CDR2 from the germline V gene are SEHNR and FQNEAQ (reference sequence). This CDR3 is 15 amino acids long. CDR3 sequence reads: CASSSPGTGAYEQYF. The CDR3, as DNA: TGTGCCAGCAGCTCACCCGGGACAGGGGCCTACGAGCAGTACTTC.

The chain couples TRBV15 to TRBJ2-5; D is unresolved. This CDR3 has 13 amino acids. Per germline, CDR1 LNHNV and CDR2 YYDKDF (reference sequence). The V and J ends lost 0 bases and 3 bases respectively, with 5 bases between them. The CDR3 is CATSRDRKETQYF. The CDR3 nucleotides read TGTGCCACCAGCAGAGACAGGAAAGAGACCCAGTACTTC.

The gene calls are TRBV7-2 and TRBJ1-1, with 10 bases that match TRBD1. This CDR3 has 15 amino acids. The V segment lost 5 bases and the J segment 4 bases; nucleotides outside the gene matches: 7. Germline CDR1 SGHTA, CDR2 FQGNSA. The chain's CDR3 is CASSQDRGRLTEAFF. The CDR3 coding sequence is TGTGCCAGCAGCCAGGACAGGGGGAGGCTCACTGAAGCTTTCTTT.

The chain recombines TRBV9 with TRBJ2-7; TRBD2 matches at 7 bases. V lost 4 bases and J lost 3; bases outside the gene matches: 10. CDR3 length: 15 residues. Per germline, CDR1 SGDLS and CDR2 YYNGEE. The DNA for the CDR3 is TGTGCCAGCAGCCTCACGACTGGGGGGGGCTACGAGCAGTACTTC. Protein: CASSLTTGGGYEQYF.